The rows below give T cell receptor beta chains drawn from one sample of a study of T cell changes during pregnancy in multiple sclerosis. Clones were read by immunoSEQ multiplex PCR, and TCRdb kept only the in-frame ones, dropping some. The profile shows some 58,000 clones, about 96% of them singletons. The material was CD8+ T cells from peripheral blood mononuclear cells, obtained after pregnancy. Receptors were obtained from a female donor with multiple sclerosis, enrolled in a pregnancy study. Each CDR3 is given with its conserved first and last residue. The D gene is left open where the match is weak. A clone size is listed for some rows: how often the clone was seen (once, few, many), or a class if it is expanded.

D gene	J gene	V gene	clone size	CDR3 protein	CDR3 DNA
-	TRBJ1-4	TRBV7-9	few	CASSLAAEVNEKLFF	TGTGCCAGCAGCTTAGCGGCAGAAGTTAATGAAAAACTGTTTTTT
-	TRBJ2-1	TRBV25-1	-	CASSESRGIHEQFF	TGTGCCAGCAGTGAATCAAGGGGGATCCATGAGCAGTTCTTC
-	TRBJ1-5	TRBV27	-	CASKSGYSNQPQHF	TGTGCCAGCAAATCAGGTTATAGCAATCAGCCCCAGCATTTT
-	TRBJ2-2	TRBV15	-	CATSRDSDTNTGELFF	TGTGCCACCAGCAGAGATAGTGACACCAACACCGGGGAGCTGTTTTTT
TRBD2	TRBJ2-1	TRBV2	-	CASSEGAGVGSSYNEQFF	TGTGCCAGCAGTGAAGGAGCGGGAGTGGGGAGCTCCTACAATGAGCAGTTCTTC
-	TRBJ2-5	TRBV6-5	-	CASSYVGAETQYF	TGTGCCAGCAGTTACGTGGGGGCAGAGACCCAGTACTTC
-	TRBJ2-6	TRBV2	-	CATGSGANVLTF	TGTGCCACAGGGTCTGGGGCCAACGTCCTGACTTTC
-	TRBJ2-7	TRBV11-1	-	CASSLAGDEQYF	TGTGCCAGCAGCTTAGCAGGGGACGAGCAGTACTTC
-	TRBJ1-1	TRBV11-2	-	CASSLDLTGMNTEAFF	TGTGCCAGCAGCTTAGATCTGACAGGTATGAACACTGAAGCTTTCTTT
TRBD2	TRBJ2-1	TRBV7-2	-	CASSERLALNEQFF	TGTGCCAGCAGCGAGCGACTAGCGTTGAATGAGCAGTTCTTC
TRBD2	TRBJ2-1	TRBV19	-	CASSWRESSYNEQFF	TGTGCCAGTAGTTGGCGGGAGAGCTCCTACAATGAGCAGTTCTTC
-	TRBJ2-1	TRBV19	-	CASSIGGNEQFF	TGTGCCAGTAGTATCGGCGGCAATGAGCAGTTCTTC
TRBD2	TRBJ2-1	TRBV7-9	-	CASSTLAGARNEQFF	TGTGCCAGCAGCACCCTAGCGGGAGCTCGGAATGAGCAGTTCTTC
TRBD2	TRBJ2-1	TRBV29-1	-	CSVDGLAELNEQFF	TGCAGCGTTGATGGGCTAGCGGAACTCAATGAGCAGTTCTTC
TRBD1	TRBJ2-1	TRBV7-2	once	CASSRGQGAFYNEQFF	TGTGCCAGCAGCCGTGGACAGGGGGCCTTCTACAATGAGCAGTTCTTC
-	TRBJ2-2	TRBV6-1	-	CASSRQRLGTGELFF	TGTGCCAGCAGTCGACAGCGTTTGGGCACCGGGGAGCTGTTTTTT
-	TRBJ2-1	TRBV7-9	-	CASSHRLSGLEQFF	TGTGCCAGCAGCCACCGACTTAGCGGACTAGAGCAGTTCTTC
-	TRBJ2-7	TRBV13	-	CASSFISGNSPYEQYF	TGTGCCAGCAGCTTCATTAGCGGAAACTCCCCCTACGAGCAGTACTTC
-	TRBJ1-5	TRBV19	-	CASSIMGQSNQPQHF	TGTGCCAGTAGTATAATGGGGCAGAGCAATCAGCCCCAGCATTTT
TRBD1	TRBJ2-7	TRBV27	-	CASSSTRQGVSYEQYF	TGTGCCAGCAGCTCCACGAGACAGGGAGTGTCCTACGAGCAGTACTTC
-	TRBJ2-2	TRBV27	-	CASSLQTTNTGELFF	TGTGCCAGCAGTTTGCAGACTACGAACACCGGGGAGCTGTTTTTT
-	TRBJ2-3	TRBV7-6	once	CASSPTMTGTSTDTQYF	TGTGCCAGCAGCCCAACCATGACAGGGACTAGCACAGATACGCAGTATTTT
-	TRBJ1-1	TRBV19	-	CASSTGTGNTEAFF	TGTGCCAGTAGTACCGGGACTGGGAACACTGAAGCTTTCTTT
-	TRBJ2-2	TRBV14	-	CASRWRTGELFF	TGTGCCAGCAGGTGGCGGACCGGGGAGCTGTTTTTT
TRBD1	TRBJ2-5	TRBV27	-	CASRTTDREDQETQYF	TGTGCCAGCCGCACCACGGACAGGGAGGACCAAGAGACCCAGTACTTC
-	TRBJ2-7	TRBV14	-	CASSRRGGNYEQYF	TGTGCCAGCAGCCGAAGGGGTGGTAACTACGAGCAGTACTTC
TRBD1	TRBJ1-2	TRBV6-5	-	CASSYERAGGGYTF	TGTGCCAGCAGTTACGAGAGGGCAGGGGGTGGCTACACCTTC
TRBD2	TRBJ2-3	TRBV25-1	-	CAKTSGRKRTDTQYF	TGTGCTAAAACTAGCGGGAGGAAAAGGACAGATACGCAGTATTTT
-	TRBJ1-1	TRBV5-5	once	CASSLALLTGLNTEAFF	TGTGCCAGCAGCTTGGCATTACTAACAGGGCTGAACACTGAAGCTTTCTTT
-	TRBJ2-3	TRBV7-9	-	CASSSPPGADTQYF	TGTGCCAGCAGCTCCCCCCCGGGTGCAGATACGCAGTATTTT
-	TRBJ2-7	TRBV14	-	CASSYSGTALRAVLRAWAEQYF	-
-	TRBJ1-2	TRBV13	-	CASSFEGRYGYTF	TGTGCCAGCAGCTTTGAGGGCCGGTATGGCTACACCTTC
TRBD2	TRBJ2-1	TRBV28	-	CASRVAGAYNEQFF	TGTGCCAGCAGAGTAGCGGGAGCTTACAATGAGCAGTTCTTC
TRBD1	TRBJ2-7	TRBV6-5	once	CASSTGQGGYEQYF	TGTGCCAGCAGTACAGGACAGGGGGGCTACGAGCAGTACTTC
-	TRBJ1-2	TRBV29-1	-	CSVVGGYGYTF	TGCAGCGTTGTAGGAGGTTACGGCTACACCTTC
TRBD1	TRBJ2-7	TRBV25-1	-	CASATGSSYEQYF	TGTGCCAGCGCGACAGGGAGCTCCTACGAGCAGTACTTC
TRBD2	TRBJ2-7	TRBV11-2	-	CASSSGLAGVGFPHYEQYF	TGTGCCAGCAGCTCCGGACTAGCGGGAGTAGGTTTTCCCCACTACGAGCAGTACTTC
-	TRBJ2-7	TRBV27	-	CASSPLGPRGTYEQYF	TGTGCCAGCAGTCCTCTTGGGCCAAGAGGGACCTACGAGCAGTACTTC
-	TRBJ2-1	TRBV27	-	CASSLNPQRVYNEQFF	TGTGCCAGCAGTTTAAACCCTCAACGGGTCTACAATGAGCAGTTCTTC
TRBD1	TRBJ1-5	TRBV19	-	CASKQGYQPQHF	TGTGCCAGCAAACAGGGGTATCAGCCCCAGCATTTT
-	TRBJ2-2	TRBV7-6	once	CASSLAQAGELFF	TGTGCCAGCAGCTTAGCGCAGGCCGGGGAGCTGTTTTTT